This TCR beta chain came from a study of T cell responses to AZD1222 COVID-19 vaccine. Assay: immunoSEQ multiplex PCR; the TCRdb copy retains only in-frame clones and omits some. Among about 74,000 clones listed, approximately 90% were seen once. This TCR derives from an adult who received the AZD1222 COVID-19 vaccine. The material was peripheral blood, obtained 28 days after the second AZD1222 dose.

The CDR3: CASDRGNYGYTF. The CDR3, as DNA: TGTGCCAGTGACAGGGGAAACTATGGCTACACCTTC. The genes are TRBV2 and TRBJ1-2; 8 bases match TRBD1. The length of the CDR3 is 12 residues. CDR1 and CDR2 from the germline V gene are SNHLY and FYNNEI. The junction had 2 bases not matched to a gene; V was cut back by 9 bases and J by 2 bases.